The 18 T cell receptor beta chains given below trace back to one sample, sequenced in a study of response to subunit inactivated influenza vaccine (dated by TCRdb to 2016 to 2019). The library relied on RT-PCR. The data were produced on an Illumina HiSeq 2500. TCRdb trimmed public reads at Q25 via fastp, called clones via MiXCR and kept in-frame beta chains. CDR3 protein sequences are deduplicated, and each keeps its most common genes and DNA. This sample lists approximately 530,000 distinct CDR3 sequences; 7.6% were detected once. In total, the top ten clones hold 10% to 15% of the sample. Here the sequenced sample was PBMCs from blood, taken 23 to 25 months after vaccination. The receptors shown here come from a man aged 50 to 75 who received an inactivated influenza vaccine. Donor details come from another sample of the same person, matched by shared clones.

This clonotype was seen a handful of times. This chain links TRBV6-2 or TRBV6-3 with TRBJ2-5; 13 bases fit TRBD2. Trimming cost V 8 bases and J 1 base; bases outside gene matches: 1. Per germline, CDR1 MNHEY and CDR2 SVGEGT. This CDR3 is built from 14 residues. This CDR3 reads CASGLAGVQETQYF. The CDR3 DNA sequence: TGTGCCAGCGGACTAGCGGGGGTCCAAGAGACCCAGTACTTC.

The rearrangement uses TRBV10-3 and TRBJ1-4, with D unclear. CDR3 length: 13 amino acids. Looked up from germline, CDR1 is ENHRY and CDR2 is SYGVKD. V shed 2 bases and J shed 4 bases, with 5 bases lying between them. The CDR3 bases are TGTGCCATCAGTGAGCTTCTTAATGAAAAACTGTTTTTT. This translates into CAISELLNEKLFF.

DNA for the CDR3: TGTGCCAGCAGCGAAGACAGTCGGGAGACCCAGTACTTC. Protein product: CASSEDSRETQYF. V usage is TRBV12-3 or TRBV12-4 and J usage is TRBJ2-5; D is possibly TRBD1 (5 bases). Between the trimmed V and J ends, which lost 6 bases and 5 bases, there was a span of 13 bases. The CDR3 consists of 13 residues.

In regard to this clonotype: The germline gene is not matched at one end of the junction; a read error may be the cause. The chain has TRBV5-6 and TRBJ2-1; unclear D gene. Germline V gives CDR1 SGHDT, CDR2 YYEEEE. The CDR3 has 12 amino acids. Here the CDR3 reads CASSSPYKEQFF. For the CDR3, the DNA is TGTGCCAGCAGCTCGCCTTACAAAGAGCAGTTCTTC. The whole variable domain, remainder taken from reference TRBV5-6 and TRBJ2-1, is DAGVTQSPTHLIKTRGQQVTLRCSPKSGHDTVSWYQQALGQGPQFIFQYYEEEERQRGNFPDRFSGHQFPNYSSELNVNALLLGDSALYLCASSSPYKEQFFGPGTRLTVL.

In its sample, this clonotype was seen a few times. This chain joins TRBV27 and TRBJ1-3, with D possibly TRBD1 on 6 matching bases. Trimming removed 4 bases from V and 2 bases from J, with 9 bases in between. Per the germline V gene, CDR1 is MNHEY and CDR2 is SMNVEV (reference sequence). The CDR3 is 14 amino acids. CDR3 in amino acids: CASSSGTTGNTIYF. DNA of the CDR3: TGTGCCAGCAGTTCCGGGACAACTGGAAACACCATATATTTT.

This clonotype turned up a few times. The rearrangement links TRBV6-1 to TRBJ1-3; possible D gene TRBD1, 6 bases. Germline values: CDR1 MNHNS, CDR2 SASEGT. The CDR3 totals 16 residues. Trimming stripped 5 bases from V and 0 bases from J, with 14 bases between. CDR3: CASSRERDNSGNTIYF. DNA of the CDR3: TGTGCCAGCAGTAGGGAGAGGGACAACTCTGGAAACACCATATATTTT.

At least ten counts were recorded for this clonotype. The V and J genes are TRBV20-1 and TRBJ1-2, with unresolved D. Trimming pared 3 bases from V and 8 bases from J, leaving 7 bases between. This CDR3 spans 10 amino acids. Germline V gene lookup returns CDR1 DFQATT and CDR2 SNEGSKA (reference sequence). This chain's CDR3 is CSASTSGYTF. CDR3 nucleotide sequence: TGCAGTGCTAGTACTTCCGGCTACACCTTC.

This clonotype was seen many times. V gene TRBV20-1 combines with J gene TRBJ2-3; 8 bases fit TRBD2. The CDR3 contains 15 residues. Losses at the gene ends were 6 bases for V and 4 bases for J; bases not matched to a gene: 12. CDR1 is DFQATT and CDR2 is SNEGSKA in the germline V gene (reference sequence). The CDR3 loop reads CSATSGSLGPDTQYF. The CDR3 coding sequence is TGCAGTGCCACAAGCGGGAGCCTAGGCCCAGATACGCAGTATTTT.

The V call is TRBV20-1, the J call TRBJ1-5; the D gene is possibly TRBD1 (6 bases). The germline gives CDR1 DFQATT, CDR2 SNEGSKA (reference sequence). The V end was cut by 0 bases, the J end by 5 bases, with 14 bases between. This CDR3 region has 15 residues. CDR3 DNA: TGCAGTGCTAGAGAACTCGCGGGGGGCGATCAGCCCCAGCATTTT. The encoded protein is CSARELAGGDQPQHF.

This clonotype was picked up many times. The chain is built from TRBV2 and TRBJ2-5; a possible D gene is TRBD1 (5 bases). Trimming left V 3 bases short and J 2 bases short, with 13 bases between. Looked up from germline, CDR1 is SNHLY and CDR2 is FYNNEI. The CDR3 spans 15 residues. The CDR3 DNA reads as TGTGCCAGCAGTGATCTGGTCAGGGCGCAAGAGACCCAGTACTTC. This translates into CASSDLVRAQETQYF.

The rearrangement joins TRBV10-1 to TRBJ2-5, with D perhaps TRBD2 (7 bases). The germline V gene has CDR1 WNHNN and CDR2 SYGVQD (reference sequence). This CDR3 has 16 residues. The V and J ends lost 0 bases and 4 bases respectively, with 15 bases between them. The CDR3 loop reads CASSESQQGGGETQYF. The CDR3 DNA is TGCGCCAGCAGTGAGTCTCAACAAGGGGGGGGAGAGACCCAGTACTTC.

The V and J genes are TRBV18 and TRBJ2-3; 9 positions match TRBD1. This CDR3 spans 15 amino acids. V shed 2 bases, J shed 3 bases, and the junction held 3 bases outside the gene matches. The germline CDR1 and CDR2 sequences are KGHSH and LQKENI. In nucleotides, the CDR3 is TGTGCCAGCTCACCAATGACAGGGGGTACAGATACGCAGTATTTT. It codes for CASSPMTGGTDTQYF.

This clonotype was seen repeatedly, ten times or more. V and J are TRBV3-1 and TRBJ2-5; D may be TRBD1 (6 bases). Trimming pared 4 bases from V and 6 bases from J, leaving 12 bases between. The germline CDR1 and CDR2 sequences are LGHDT and YNNKEL (reference sequence). The CDR3 runs to 13 residues. CDR3 nucleotides: TGTGCCAGCAGCCCACAGGGTCTACAGACCCAGTACTTC. As protein: CASSPQGLQTQYF.

This clonotype was detected many times. V and J are TRBV24-1 and TRBJ2-1; maybe TRBD2 (6 bases). The CDR3 runs to 17 residues. Germline values: CDR1 KGHDR, CDR2 SFDVKD. Trimming removed 0 bases at V and 1 base at J, with 12 bases between. CDR3 amino acids: CATSDLRSGRSYNEQFF. The CDR3 DNA reads TGTGCCACCAGTGATTTGCGGTCGGGGAGGTCCTACAATGAGCAGTTCTTC.

V usage is TRBV18 and J usage is TRBJ2-1; a possible D gene is TRBD2 (5 bases). Trimming stripped 3 bases from V and 14 bases from J, with 14 bases between. In germline, CDR1 is KGHSH, CDR2 LQKENI. The CDR3 is 12 residues long. CDR3 in DNA: TGTGCCAGCTCACCGACCGGGGATGTGGAGTTCTTC. Protein product: CASSPTGDVEFF.

This clonotype was counted many times. The genes are TRBV29-1 and TRBJ2-2; either TRBD1 or TRBD2 may supply D (5 bases each). The CDR3 length is 14 residues. Trimming stripped 5 bases from V and 0 bases from J, with 10 bases between. Germline CDR1 and CDR2: SQVTM and ANQGSEA. CDR3 sequence: CSVPGTANTGELFF. The CDR3 DNA is TGCAGCGTTCCCGGGACGGCGAACACCGGGGAGCTGTTTTTT.

This sequence joins TRBV21-1 and TRBJ2-3; whether TRBD2, the table's D call, matches the DNA was not checked. TRBV21-1 counts as a pseudogene. The CDR3 sequence is 18 residues long. The CDR3 bases are TGTGCCAGCAGCACCATTCTAGCGGGAGGGCCCACAGCAGATACGCAGTATTTT. The encoded protein is CASSTILAGGPTADTQYF.

The table lists this clonotype with many counts. The CDR3 nucleotides are TGTGCCAGCAGCCAAGTGGAGGGCAGGGGATTCACCGGGGAGCTGTTTTTT. It encodes CASSQVEGRGFTGELFF. The rearrangement uses TRBV14 and TRBJ2-2, with D tentatively TRBD1 or TRBD2 (6 bases each). CDR1 is SGHDN, CDR2 FVKESK, per germline. The CDR3 covers 17 residues. V lost 1 base, J lost 4 bases, and 16 bases lay in between. Filled out from reference TRBV14 and TRBJ2-2, the complete variable domain reads EAGVTQFPSHSVIEKGQTVTLRCDPISGHDNLYWYRRVMGKEIKFLLHFVKESKQDESGMPNNRFLAERTGGTYSTLKVQPAELEDSGVYFCASSQVEGRGFTGELFFGEGSRLTVL.